This T cell receptor beta chain was identified in a study of patients and donors after allogeneic stem cell transplantation. The V gene end was trimmed by 5 bases and the J gene end by 2 bases; junction bases not matched to a gene: 6. There are 15 residues in the CDR3. TCRdb reprocessed the RT-PCR reads via MiXCR and lists one record per CDR3 protein. The table has about 410,000 distinct CDR3 sequences, roughly 17% seen once. The material sequenced was blood, either unsorted or a sorted T cell fraction (not recorded which). The clonotype comes from a human donor who was either an allogeneic HSCT recipient or a stem cell or donor lymphocyte infusion donor (not recorded which). It is not recorded whose cells these are; they may come from a transplant donor. V usage is TRBV12-3 or TRBV12-4 and J usage is TRBJ2-7; TRBD1 aligns across 10 bases. CDR3 protein: CASSLGTGAAYEQYF. The CDR3 DNA follows: TGTGCCAGCAGTCTGGGGACAGGGGCGGCCTACGAGCAGTACTTC.